This TCR beta chain was identified in a study of blood T cell repertoires in COVID-19. Sequencing used immunoSEQ multiplex PCR; TCRdb keeps in-frame clones, though not all of them. The table includes some 190,000 clones, 70% to 90% detected once. This CDR3 comprises 16 residues. Germline V lookup: CDR1 SNHLY, CDR2 FYNNEI. J lost 2 bases, V lost 6 bases, and 9 bases had no gene match. Sequenced sample: PBMCs or T cells enriched from blood (not recorded which). The TCR was taken from a woman aged 40 to 50 in a cohort exposed to, infected with or recovered from COVID-19 (not recorded which). The gene calls are TRBV2 and TRBJ1-5; 8 positions match TRBD1. The CDR3 bases are TGTGCCAGCAGCGTCGCCGGGACAGGAGGCAATCAGCCCCAGCATTTT. Protein product: CASSVAGTGGNQPQHF.